These 20 T cell receptor beta chains originate from one sample sequenced in a study of cytomegalovirus exposure and HLA in healthy donors. 13 Jbeta primers and 60 Vbeta primers were used for the PCR. Generated by immunoSEQ multiplex PCR, the TCRdb table keeps only in-frame clones and is missing some. The sample holds a few hundred thousand clones, roughly 80% seen once. Sequencing was carried out using PBMCs. These receptors originate from a man between 25 and 39 years old in good health and CMV-seronegative.

V is TRBV28 and J is TRBJ1-2, with a weak D call TRBD1 (6 bases). V was shortened by 7 bases and J by 0 bases, with 15 bases between the two germline ends. The CDR3 is 15 amino acids. CDR1 MDHEN and CDR2 SYDVKM come from the germline V gene. The CDR3 is CASTRGGTSNYGYTF. For the CDR3, the DNA is TGTGCCAGCACGAGGGGGGGAACCTCTAACTATGGCTACACCTTC.

This chain uses TRBV19 with TRBJ2-1, with 10 bases that match TRBD2. Trimming took 5 bases from V and 0 from J; bases not matched to a gene: 13. CDR1 LNHDA and CDR2 SQIVND come from the germline V gene (reference sequence). The CDR3 has 19 residues. This chain's CDR3 is CASSSRTSGVLSSYNEQFF. Here the CDR3 DNA reads TGTGCCAGTAGTTCCCGAACTAGCGGGGTACTCAGCTCCTACAATGAGCAGTTCTTC.

V gene TRBV5-6 combines with J gene TRBJ1-5; D not certain. Germline V CDR1 and CDR2: SGHDT, YYEEEE. The ends were cut back, 0 bases at V and 5 bases at J, with 12 bases in the middle. The CDR3 has 15 amino acids. The CDR3 spells CASSLGGSRYQPQHF. The CDR3 DNA is TGTGCCAGCAGCTTGGGAGGGTCCAGATATCAGCCCCAGCATTTT.

The CDR3 region is CSVRDSEAFF. In DNA form, the CDR3 reads TGCAGCGTCCGGGACAGTGAAGCTTTCTTT. V and J are TRBV29-1 and TRBJ1-1, with 7 nucleotides matching TRBD1. CDR3 length: 10 amino acids. Germline V gene sequence: CDR1 SQVTM, CDR2 ANQGSEA. V lost 6 bases and J lost 7; bases outside the gene matches: 2.

The chain recombines TRBV27 with TRBJ2-3; 14 nucleotides line up with TRBD2. CDR1 and CDR2 from the germline V gene are MNHEY and SMNVEV (reference sequence). Trimming took 2 bases from V and 2 from J; bases not matched to a gene: 9. The CDR3 loop spans 19 amino acids. The CDR3 sequence is CASSLAVGTSGGHTDTQYF. In nucleotides, the CDR3 is TGTGCCAGCAGTTTAGCCGTAGGGACTAGCGGGGGCCACACAGATACGCAGTATTTT.

This chain uses TRBV29-1 with TRBJ1-1; unclear D gene. The V end was cut by 4 bases, the J end by 8 bases, with 11 bases between. This CDR3 is built from 11 residues. The germline gives CDR1 SQVTM, CDR2 ANQGSEA. The CDR3 coding sequence is TGCAGCGTTGGAACAGAAATCGAAGCTTTCTTT. This codes for CSVGTEIEAFF.

The chain couples TRBV5-1 to TRBJ2-1; 9 bases line up with TRBD1. V was clipped by 4 bases and J by 5 bases; unmatched bases: 4. The germline V gene encodes CDR1 SGHRS and CDR2 YFSETQ. The CDR3 sequence is 14 residues long. CDR3 protein: CASSGTGPNNEQFF. DNA for the CDR3: TGCGCCAGCAGCGGGACAGGGCCCAACAATGAGCAGTTCTTC.

This rearrangement joins TRBV5-8 to TRBJ1-3; 8 bases align to TRBD1. The CDR3 is 16 amino acids. CDR1 is SGHTS and CDR2 is YDEGEE in the germline V gene. Trimming removed 4 bases from V and 0 bases from J; junction bases left unmatched: 6. CDR3 in DNA: TGTGCCAGCAGCCGGGGACAGGTCCTCTCTGGAAACACCATATATTTT. Its protein product is CASSRGQVLSGNTIYF. The whole variable domain, remainder taken from reference TRBV5-8 and TRBJ1-3, is EAGVTQSPTHLIKTRGQQATLRCSPISGHTSVYWYQQALGLGLQFLLWYDEGEERNRGNFPPRFSGRQFPNYSSELNVNALELEDSALYLCASSRGQVLSGNTIYFGEGSWLTVV.

As for this clone: The junction and the germline gene differ at one end; a read error may be behind it. The J gene is TRBJ2-2, the V gene TRBV6-5, with a weak D call TRBD2 (6 bases). The length of the CDR3 is 15 residues. Germline V gene sequence: CDR1 MNHEY, CDR2 SVGAGI. This chain's CDR3 is CASSWDSQNAGELFF. The CDR3 nucleotides are TGTGCCAGCAGTTGGGACTCGCAGAACGCCGGGGAGCTGTTTTTT.

This clone showed up just a few times. The chain uses TRBV14 and TRBJ2-5, with 11 nucleotides matching TRBD2. The germline CDR1 and CDR2 sequences are SGHDN and FVKESK. The CDR3 extends over 15 amino acids. Germline trimming cut 1 base from V and 7 bases from J; bases unmatched to any gene: 5. The chain's CDR3 is CASSQGLAGRGTQYF. The CDR3 DNA is TGTGCCAGCAGCCAAGGACTAGCGGGGAGGGGGACCCAGTACTTC.

V is TRBV19 and J is TRBJ1-5; D is possibly TRBD1 (6 bases). Germline V gene sequence: CDR1 LNHDA, CDR2 SQIVND (reference sequence). CDR3 length: 16 residues. V was trimmed by 6 bases and J by 5 bases, leaving 20 bases between them. The chain's CDR3 is CASSPGTRRPDQPQHF. CDR3 in DNA: TGTGCCAGTAGCCCCGGGACACGGCGACCAGATCAGCCCCAGCATTTT.

This clone has only a few counts. The chain uses TRBV28 and TRBJ1-5, with D unresolved. The germline gives CDR1 MDHEN, CDR2 SYDVKM. The length of the CDR3 is 14 residues. Trimming pared 7 bases from V and 6 bases from J, leaving 16 bases between. The CDR3 spells CASTRSRVTQPQHF. The CDR3 bases are TGTGCCAGCACCCGCTCTCGGGTCACTCAGCCCCAGCATTTT.

This clone occurred a few times. The gene calls are TRBV27 and TRBJ1-1; possibly TRBD1 for D (6 bases). V was shortened by 2 bases and J by 2 bases, with 12 bases between the two germline ends. Germline V lookup: CDR1 MNHEY, CDR2 SMNVEV (reference sequence). This CDR3 comprises 15 residues. The chain's CDR3 is CASSLAGTPNTEAFF. The CDR3 coding sequence is TGTGCCAGCAGTTTAGCCGGGACACCTAACACTGAAGCTTTCTTT.

In this sample, this clone turned up once. Its ends do not fully match the called genes, so a read error is possible. This chain joins TRBV19 and TRBJ2-6; D might be TRBD1 (5 bases). Germline V gene data show CDR1 as LNHDA and CDR2 as SQIVND (reference sequence). CDR3 length: 16 residues. CDR3 sequence: CASSIGEVAGASVLTF. The CDR3 DNA is TGTGCCAGTAGTATAGGGGAAGTTGCTGGGGCCAGCGTCCTGACTTTC.

The gene calls are TRBV11-3 and TRBJ2-2; 7 nucleotides line up with TRBD2. Germline V gives CDR1 SGHNT, CDR2 YENEEA. J was trimmed by 0 bases and V by 0 bases; bases with no gene match: 4. The CDR3 is made up of 17 amino acids. The CDR3, as DNA: TGTGCCAGCAGCTTAGATGCGGGGGTACCGAACACCGGGGAGCTGTTTTTT. Its protein product is CASSLDAGVPNTGELFF.

The sample holds one count of this clone. This chain uses TRBV9 with TRBJ2-3; TRBD2 matches 8 bases. The germline CDR1 and CDR2 sequences are SGDLS and YYNGEE. Germline trimming cut 0 bases from V and 5 bases from J; bases unmatched to any gene: 8. There are 16 residues in the CDR3. The CDR3 nucleotides are TGTGCCAGCAGCGTAGTCCCAGCGGGGGCTCGAGATACGCAGTATTTT. Amino acids: CASSVVPAGARDTQYF. The variable domain in full, completed from reference TRBV9 and TRBJ2-3, reads DSGVTQTPKHLITATGQRVTLRCSPRSGDLSVYWYQQSLDQGLQFLIQYYNGEERAKGNILERFSAQQFPDLHSELNLSSLELGDSALYFCASSVVPAGARDTQYFGPGTRLTVL.

This rearrangement joins TRBV7-9 to TRBJ1-4; D ambiguous. The V gene lost 6 bases and the J gene lost 0 bases, with 11 bases spanning the gap. This CDR3 has 15 amino acids. CDR1 SEHNR and CDR2 FQNEAQ come from the germline V gene (reference sequence). The CDR3 sequence: CASRHTTSTNEKLFF. The CDR3 DNA reads TGTGCCAGCAGACACACCACCTCAACTAATGAAAAACTGTTTTTT.

This chain joins TRBV6-5 and TRBJ1-6; D gene unclear. The CDR3 totals 16 residues. Germline values: CDR1 MNHEY, CDR2 SVGAGI. Trimming took 2 bases from V and 2 from J, leaving 10 bases between them. CDR3 loop: CASSYTEPPYNSPLHF. The CDR3, as DNA: TGTGCCAGCAGTTACACGGAGCCCCCCTATAATTCACCCCTCCACTTT.

This chain links TRBV11-2 with TRBJ2-3, with TRBD1 identical over 8 bases. With 6 bases clipped from V and 5 bases from J, the junction kept 10 bases outside the gene matches. Germline-derived CDR1 and CDR2 are SGHAT and FQNNGV. The length of the CDR3 is 15 residues. The CDR3 coding sequence is TGTGCCAGCAGTCCCGGACAGGGATGGGTAGATACGCAGTATTTT. Translated: CASSPGQGWVDTQYF.

The chain carries TRBV2 and TRBJ1-5; 9 positions match TRBD1. Germline CDR1 is SNHLY and CDR2 is FYNNEI. The trim removed 1 base at V and 3 bases at J, leaving 1 base unmatched. There are 15 residues in the CDR3. The chain's CDR3 is CASSEGDRDNQPQHF. DNA of the CDR3: TGTGCCAGCAGTGAAGGGGACAGGGACAATCAGCCCCAGCATTTT.